This T cell receptor beta chain was recorded in a study of cytomegalovirus exposure and HLA in healthy donors. Comment on this clone: No antigen is known for it.

The PCR employed 60 Vbeta primers together with 13 Jbeta primers. The assay was immunoSEQ multiplex PCR, and TCRdb's table has in-frame clones only and misses some. This table has 90,000 to 95,000 clones, more than 70% appearing once. Study-wide results and caveats: Analysis performed later found 16,000 or so TCR beta sequences associated with HLA alleles at 0.05 false discovery rate. A prior analysis recorded that most TCR beta V segments were productive about 87% or about 30% of the time. It emerged from a later analysis that several of the most significant clusters appeared to be linked to common viral pathogens.

The sequencing sample was made of PBMCs. This clonotype originated in a man between 18 and 35 years old in good health and CMV-seronegative.

This CDR3 is CASSSYLAYEQYF. CDR3 DNA sequence: TGTGCCAGCAGCTCTTACCTAGCCTACGAGCAGTACTTC. This chain joins TRBV7-9 and TRBJ2-7; D remains ambiguous. V gave up 4 bases and J gave up 2 bases, with 9 bases separating them. Germline CDR1 is SEHNR and CDR2 is FQNEAQ (reference sequence). CDR3 length: 13 amino acids.